The 28 T cell receptor beta chains presented below share a single source sample, sequenced in a study of vaccination effects on CD4 cells after COVID-19. Researchers isolated CD4+ T cells once around 11 days of culture had elapsed. Assay: immunoSEQ multiplex PCR; the TCRdb copy retains only in-frame clones and omits some. The sample lists 20,000 to 25,000 clones, roughly four fifths seen once, with more than 9.5% in the top ten. These receptors lack a known antigen. The sequencing used CD4+ T cells from PBMCs cultured without peptide, collected before COVID-19 vaccination. Receptors originate from a human donor who received a COVID-19 vaccine.

CDR3: CASSQGARGVKGNTIYF. DNA for the CDR3: TGTGCCAGCAGCCAAGGGGCCCGAGGGGTGAAAGGAAACACCATATATTTT. The chain has TRBV4-2 and TRBJ1-3; D may be TRBD1 (5 bases). Germline V gene data show CDR1 as LGHNA and CDR2 as YNFKEQ. The CDR3 has 17 residues. V dropped 1 base and J dropped 4 bases, with 17 bases sitting between them.

The chain combines TRBV6-4 with TRBJ1-2, with 7 bases fitting TRBD1. The CDR3 consists of 16 residues. CDR1 and CDR2 from the germline V gene are MRHNA and SNTAGT. J gave up 4 bases and V 3 bases, and 11 bases lay outside the gene matches. CDR3 bases: TGTGCCAGCAGTGATTCCCTAAGGACAGGAATCTATGGCTACACCTTC. Amino acid sequence: CASSDSLRTGIYGYTF.

CDR3 sequence reads: CASKNRKATNEKLFF. CDR3 nucleotide sequence: TGTGCCAGTAAGAATCGGAAGGCAACTAATGAAAAACTGTTTTTT. The chain is built from TRBV19 and TRBJ1-4; D remains ambiguous. This CDR3 contains 15 residues. The ends were cut back, 7 bases at V and 0 bases at J, with 12 bases in the middle. In germline, CDR1 is LNHDA, CDR2 SQIVND (reference sequence).

The rearrangement links TRBV12-5 to TRBJ2-7; TRBD2 is a possible D gene (5 bases). V was trimmed by 6 bases and J by 5 bases, leaving 17 bases between them. The CDR3 totals 14 residues. CDR1 and CDR2 (germline): LGHNT, FRNRAP. The CDR3 region is CASGSRSEGDEQYF. The CDR3 DNA is TGTGCTAGTGGGTCCCGGAGTGAGGGTGACGAGCAGTACTTC.

This rearrangement joins TRBV15 to TRBJ2-1; 8 nucleotides agree with TRBD2. Germline V gives CDR1 LNHNV, CDR2 YYDKDF (reference sequence). V lost 1 base to trimming and J lost 0 bases; unmatched junction nucleotides: 8. The length of the CDR3 is 18 residues. For the CDR3, the DNA is TGTGCCACCAGCAGAGGCAGTAGCGGGACTAGCTCCTACAATGAGCAGTTCTTC. Translated: CATSRGSSGTSSYNEQFF.

The chain joins TRBV27 to TRBJ1-5; weak D call: TRBD1 (6 bases). The CDR3 is 14 residues long. Germline loops: CDR1 MNHEY, CDR2 SMNVEV (reference sequence). V lost 5 bases and J lost 7, with 15 bases in between. The CDR3, as DNA: TGTGCCAGCAGTGCCCCAGGGGCATGGCAGCCCCAGCATTTT. Translation: CASSAPGAWQPQHF.

This chain connects TRBV10-3 to TRBJ2-5, with TRBD1 identical over 10 bases. V shed 3 bases and J 2 bases; nucleotides not matched to a gene: 6. Germline CDR1 ENHRY, CDR2 SYGVKD. The CDR3 spans 16 residues. The DNA of the CDR3 is TGTGCCATCAGTGACGACAGGGGGCGAGGGCAAGAGACCCAGTACTTC. Translating it yields CAISDDRGRGQETQYF.

V usage is TRBV20-1 and J usage is TRBJ1-5; TRBD1 agrees at 8 bases. Germline lookup yields CDR1 DFQATT and CDR2 SNEGSKA (reference sequence). V trimming: 3 bases; J trimming: 3 bases; junction bases outside the gene matches: 10. The CDR3 is 16 residues long. For the CDR3, the DNA is TGCAGTGCTAGTGCAGGGGGCCAAGAAATCAATCAGCCCCAGCATTTT. Translation: CSASAGGQEINQPQHF.

The genes are TRBV6-2 or TRBV6-3 and TRBJ2-3, with a tentative D call TRBD2 (5 bases). This CDR3 region has 15 residues. Germline CDR1 MNHEY, CDR2 SVGEGT. With 6 bases removed from V and 4 bases from J, the gap between germline ends came to 17 bases. CDR3 in DNA: TGTGCCAGCAGCCGTCGACTCGGAGGAGCAGATACGCAGTATTTT. This codes for CASSRRLGGADTQYF.

V gene TRBV7-2 combines with J gene TRBJ2-7; 8 bases map to TRBD1. The V gene's germline CDR1 is SGHTA and CDR2 FQGNSA. The CDR3 has 14 amino acids. Trimming cost V 3 bases and J 1 base; bases outside gene matches: 2. The CDR3 loop is CASSFTGGSYEQYF. DNA for the CDR3: TGTGCCAGCAGCTTCACAGGGGGATCCTACGAGCAGTACTTC.

The CDR3 is CASRRTGGNGSQHF. The DNA of the CDR3 is TGTGCCAGCAGACGGACTGGAGGCAATGGGTCCCAGCATTTT. The J gene is TRBJ1-5, the V gene TRBV28; D gene uncertain. The ends were cut back, 6 bases at V and 11 bases at J, with 20 bases in the middle. The germline CDR1 and CDR2 sequences are MDHEN and SYDVKM. The length of the CDR3 is 14 residues. The full variable domain, in which reference TRBV28 and TRBJ1-5 provide the parts outside the CDR3, is DVKVTQSSRYLVKRTGEKVFLECVQDMDHENMFWYRQDPGLGLRLIYFSYDVKMKEKGDIPEGYSVSREKKERFSLILESASTNQTSMYLCASRRTGGNGSQHFGDGTRLSIL.

The genes are TRBV27 and TRBJ2-7; TRBD1 might be the D (7 bases). V dropped 5 bases and J dropped 2 bases, with 22 bases sitting between them. Per germline, CDR1 MNHEY and CDR2 SMNVEV (reference sequence). CDR3 length: 17 residues. The CDR3 DNA reads as TGTGCCAGCAGTACGTTAGACGGAGCCAGGGGGGCCTACGAGCAGTACTTC. Translation gives CASSTLDGARGAYEQYF.

This clone was counted between two and nine times. J is TRBJ1-6 and V is TRBV18, with a tentative D call TRBD1 (6 bases). The germline V gene has CDR1 KGHSH and CDR2 LQKENI. The ends were cut back, 2 bases at V and 10 bases at J, with 12 bases in the middle. This CDR3 region has 14 residues. The CDR3 bases are TGTGCCAGCTCACCAACAGGGCGGGGATCACCCCTCCACTTT. Translating it yields CASSPTGRGSPLHF. The whole variable domain, filled in from reference TRBV18 and TRBJ1-6, reads NAGVMQNPRHLVRRRGQEARLRCSPMKGHSHVYWYRQLPEEGLKFMVYLQKENIIDESGMPKERFSAEFPKEGPSILRIQQVVRGDSAAYFCASSPTGRGSPLHFGNGTRLTVT.

The chain is built from TRBV7-6 and TRBJ2-7; 12 bases are a match to TRBD1. The germline V gene has CDR1 SGHVS and CDR2 FNYEAQ. The CDR3 extends over 16 amino acids. Unmatched junction bases numbered 10, after V lost 5 bases and J lost 5 bases. The CDR3 coding sequence is TGTGCCAGCAGCCCGGACCCGGGACAGGGGGCCAACGAGCAGTACTTC. Its protein product is CASSPDPGQGANEQYF.

The chain joins TRBV3-1 (or the pseudogene TRBV3-2) to TRBJ2-2, with D perhaps matching TRBD2 (5 bases). The germline V gene encodes CDR1 LGHDT and CDR2 YNNKEL (reference sequence). The V and J ends lost 3 bases and 3 bases respectively, with 14 bases between them. The CDR3 contains 16 residues. The CDR3 DNA reads as TGTGCCAGCAGCCAGAGGTGGACTCCTTACACCGGGGAGCTGTTTTTT. This codes for CASSQRWTPYTGELFF.

The chain links TRBV7-3 to TRBJ2-3; 7 nucleotides align to TRBD1. V lost 4 bases to trimming and J lost 1 base; unmatched junction nucleotides: 5. The CDR3 consists of 15 residues. Germline CDR1 SGHTA, CDR2 FQGTGA. The CDR3 coding sequence is TGTGCCAGCAGCTCCTCCGGACAGGGCACAGATACGCAGTATTTT. It is translated as CASSSSGQGTDTQYF.

The V gene is TRBV30, the J gene TRBJ1-5; 10 bases are shared with TRBD1. This CDR3 spans 18 amino acids. Germline values: CDR1 GTSNPN, CDR2 SVGIG (reference sequence). V lost 2 bases, J lost 3 bases, and 13 bases stayed unmatched. CDR3 region: CAWSRGAGTGVINQPQHF. Here the CDR3 DNA reads TGTGCCTGGAGTCGAGGGGCCGGGACAGGGGTAATCAATCAGCCCCAGCATTTT.

The chain uses TRBV9 and TRBJ1-1, with 7 bases matching TRBD1. This CDR3 region has 12 residues. Germline-derived CDR1 and CDR2 are SGDLS and YYNGEE. V lost 0 bases to trimming and J lost 11 bases; unmatched junction nucleotides: 4. CDR3 loop: CASSVVGTEAFF. CDR3 in DNA: TGTGCCAGCAGCGTAGTGGGGACAGAGGCTTTCTTT.

This clone occurred a few times. The chain has TRBV15 and TRBJ1-1; TRBD1 matches 7 bases. The trim removed 0 bases at V and 5 bases at J, leaving 6 bases unmatched. Per germline, CDR1 LNHNV and CDR2 YYDKDF (reference sequence). CDR3 size: 15 residues. The CDR3 region has the DNA TGTGCCACCAGCAGAGATAGGGCAGGGGGGACTGAAGCTTTCTTT. Translating it yields CATSRDRAGGTEAFF.

The chain recombines TRBV5-1 with TRBJ2-1, with D perhaps matching TRBD1 (6 bases). There are 15 residues in the CDR3. CDR1 SGHRS and CDR2 YFSETQ come from the germline V gene. With 4 bases removed from V and 3 bases from J, the gap between germline ends came to 14 bases. The CDR3 protein is CASSATRGYYNEQFF. In nucleotides, the CDR3 is TGCGCCAGCAGCGCGACCAGGGGCTACTACAATGAGCAGTTCTTC.

The CDR3 sequence: CASSLSSEDSYEQYF. The CDR3 nucleotides are TGTGCCAGCAGTTTATCTTCGGAAGACTCCTACGAGCAGTACTTC. The chain has TRBV28 and TRBJ2-7; D ambiguous. V was pared by 1 base and J by 0 bases, with 10 bases between. This CDR3 has 15 amino acids. Per germline, CDR1 MDHEN and CDR2 SYDVKM.

The chain carries TRBV29-1 and TRBJ2-7; D unresolved. The CDR3 is 13 residues long. Per the germline V gene, CDR1 is SQVTM and CDR2 is ANQGSEA. V lost 4 bases and J 0 bases, leaving 10 bases between the germline ends. The CDR3 DNA reads TGCAGCGTTGGAGGCCTCCTCTCCTACGAGCAGTACTTC. Translating gives CSVGGLLSYEQYF.

This clone was counted between two and nine times. The rearrangement links TRBV7-9 to TRBJ2-5, with a weak D call TRBD1 (5 bases). Looked up from germline, CDR1 is SEHNR and CDR2 is FQNEAQ (reference sequence). Trimming took off 0 bases at V and 3 bases at J, with 11 bases between the two ends. The CDR3 loop spans 15 amino acids. For the CDR3, the DNA is TGTGCCAGCAGCTTAGCCAGCTCAGGGAAAGAGACCCAGTACTTC. Its translation: CASSLASSGKETQYF.

This chain joins TRBV6-6 and TRBJ2-7; D tentatively fits TRBD1 or TRBD2 (5 bases each). Looked up from germline, CDR1 is MNHNY and CDR2 is SVGAGI (reference sequence). The CDR3 totals 14 residues. With 5 bases removed from V and 3 bases from J, the gap between germline ends came to 14 bases. CDR3 DNA: TGTGCCAGCAGTACGCAGGGTGGAGGCTACGAGCAGTACTTC. It codes for CASSTQGGGYEQYF.

This chain connects TRBV5-1 to TRBJ1-1; D may be TRBD1 (5 bases). CDR3 length: 15 residues. The V and J ends lost 4 bases and 1 base respectively, with 14 bases between them. Germline CDR1 is SGHRS and CDR2 is YFSETQ. The DNA of the CDR3 is TGCGCCAGCAGCGTGGGGGGGACTAGGAACACTGAAGCTTTCTTT. This sequence encodes CASSVGGTRNTEAFF.

This clone came up a few times. The chain has TRBV23-1 and TRBJ1-1; D gene unclear. TRBV23-1 is an ORF; its function is uncertain. The CDR3 is 14 amino acids. V was trimmed by 1 base and J by 7 bases, leaving 13 bases between them. The CDR3 DNA reads TGCGCCAGCAGTCAATTCGGGAAGGTTGGTGAAGCTTTCTTT. Protein product: CASSQFGKVGEAFF.

The rearrangement links TRBV19 to TRBJ2-7; tentatively, D is TRBD2 (6 bases). Between the trimmed V and J ends, which lost 7 bases and 6 bases, there was a span of 19 bases. Germline CDR1 is LNHDA and CDR2 is SQIVND (reference sequence). The CDR3 consists of 14 residues. CDR3 residues: CASTPGGTLSEQYF. The CDR3 DNA reads TGTGCCAGTACCCCTGGCGGGACTCTGTCCGAGCAGTACTTC. The full variable domain, with the rest looked up from reference TRBV19 and TRBJ2-7, is DGGITQSPKYLFRKEGQNVTLSCEQNLNHDAMYWYRQDPGQGLRLIYYSQIVNDFQKGDIAEGYSVSREKKESFPLTVTSAQKNPTAFYLCASTPGGTLSEQYFGPGTRLTVT.

This clone appeared a few times. This CDR3 is CSASANYGYTF. The CDR3 coding sequence is TGCAGTGCTAGCGCGAACTATGGCTACACCTTC. The chain uses TRBV20-1 and TRBJ1-2; D ambiguous. The CDR3 consists of 11 residues. The V end lost 3 bases, the J end lost 2 bases, and 4 bases lay between the germline ends. Germline V gene lookup returns CDR1 DFQATT and CDR2 SNEGSKA (reference sequence).